Below, 5 T cell receptor beta chains from the same sample are listed, as sequenced in a study of T cell clonality in common variable immunodeficiency. Study-level findings and limits: Reportedly, TCR beta sequences from common variable immunodeficiency showed fewer deletions and N-nucleotide insertions.

Their specific antigens are unknown. Here immunoSEQ multiplex PCR was the method, and the copy in TCRdb shows in-frame clones only, minus some. Found here are about 15,000 clones; the top ten clones hold over 4.5%. Sequenced material: peripheral blood mononuclear cells. All receptors come from a human donor with common variable immunodeficiency.

On this clone itself: The CDR3 end is not reached by the read, which stops 3 residues before it; the germline J gene fills it in. V usage is TRBV2 and J usage is TRBJ1-6, with D possibly matching TRBD1 (5 bases). CDR3 length equals 13 residues. Germline CDR1 reads SNHLY; CDR2 reads FYNNEI. V gave up 11 bases and J gave up 11 bases, with 19 bases separating them. The CDR3 spells CAGKQAPLTPLHF. Partial CDR3 DNA: TGTGCCGGGAAACAGGCCCCCCTCACACCC.

As regards this clone: The CDR3 end falls 3 residues outside the read, so it is completed with the germline J gene. V is TRBV28 and J is TRBJ1-1; D is possibly TRBD1 (5 bases). Germline loops: CDR1 MDHEN, CDR2 SYDVKM. The CDR3 covers 11 residues. V gave up 3 bases and J gave up 7 bases, with 6 bases separating them. The CDR3 is CASSLGGEAFF. CDR3 DNA, as far as it was read: TGTGCCAGCAGTTTGGGGGGTGAA.

Concerning this clone: Coverage ceases 3 residues before the CDR3 finishes, and the germline J gene fills in the end. The chain uses TRBV4-2 and TRBJ1-5, with TRBD1 matching over 7 bases. The CDR3 sequence is 13 residues long. The J segment lost 6 bases and the V segment lost 3 bases, leaving 2 bases of the junction unmatched. The germline V gene encodes CDR1 LGHNA and CDR2 YNFKEQ. This CDR3 is CASSQTGLQPQHF. The part of the CDR3 DNA that was read is TGTGCCAGCAGCCAGACAGGGCTTCAGCCC.

On this clone: The read ends 3 residues shy of where the CDR3 ends; the end is completed using the germline J gene. The chain carries TRBV20-1 and TRBJ2-7; 11 bases match TRBD2. The CDR3 is made up of 15 amino acids. CDR1 and CDR2 from the germline V gene are DFQATT and SNEGSKA (reference sequence). The V segment lost 5 bases and the J segment 6 bases; nucleotides outside the gene matches: 12. Incomplete CDR3 DNA: TGCAGTGCTGGGCTAGCGGGAGGTATTCTGGGCGAG. Protein sequence: CSAGLAGGILGE. The CDR3 in its entirety is CSAGLAGGILGEQYF.

As concerns this clone: The read stops 3 residues short of the end of the CDR3; the missing end is completed from the germline J gene. This rearrangement joins TRBV5-6 to TRBJ1-2, with D possibly TRBD1 on 5 matching bases. V was trimmed by 0 bases and J by 6 bases, leaving 9 bases between them. The CDR3 is 13 residues long. Germline values: CDR1 SGHDT, CDR2 YYEEEE. CDR3 bases read: TGTGCCAGCAGCTTGGCGGCAGGGCATGGC. It yields the protein CASSLAAGHG. The CDR3, in full, reads CASSLAAGHGYTF.